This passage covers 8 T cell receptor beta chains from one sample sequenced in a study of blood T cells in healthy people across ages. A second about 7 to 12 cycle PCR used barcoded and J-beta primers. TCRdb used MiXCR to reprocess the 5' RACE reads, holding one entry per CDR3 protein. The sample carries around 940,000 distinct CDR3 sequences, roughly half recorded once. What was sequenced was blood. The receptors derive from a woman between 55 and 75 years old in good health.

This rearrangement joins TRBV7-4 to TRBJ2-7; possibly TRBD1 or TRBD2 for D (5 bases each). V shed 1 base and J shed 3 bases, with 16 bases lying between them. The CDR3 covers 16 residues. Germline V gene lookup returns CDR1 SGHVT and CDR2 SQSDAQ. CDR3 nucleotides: TGTGCCAGCAGCTTAGTATTGGGGGAAAACGACTACGAGCAGTACTTC. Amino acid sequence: CASSLVLGENDYEQYF.

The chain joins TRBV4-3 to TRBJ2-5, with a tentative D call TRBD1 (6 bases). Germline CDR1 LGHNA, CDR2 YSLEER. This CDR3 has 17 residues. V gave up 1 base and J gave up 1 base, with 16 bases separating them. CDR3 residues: CASSQGLRGMGQETQYF. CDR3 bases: TGCGCCAGCAGCCAAGGATTAAGGGGGATGGGCCAAGAGACCCAGTACTTC.

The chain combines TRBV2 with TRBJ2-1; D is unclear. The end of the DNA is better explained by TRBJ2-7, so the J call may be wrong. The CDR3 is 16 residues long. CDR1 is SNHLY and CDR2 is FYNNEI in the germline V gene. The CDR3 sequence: CASSPLSRVDFYEQYF. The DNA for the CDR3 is TGTGCCAGCAGCCCCCTCAGCCGGGTCGATTTCTACGAGCAGTACTTC.

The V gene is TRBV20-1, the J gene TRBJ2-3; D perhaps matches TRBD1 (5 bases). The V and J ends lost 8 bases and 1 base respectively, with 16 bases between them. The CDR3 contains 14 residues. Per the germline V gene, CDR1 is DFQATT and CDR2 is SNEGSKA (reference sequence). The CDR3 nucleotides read TGCAGTACTAAGACAGATCCGGGCACAGATACGCAGTATTTT. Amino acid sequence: CSTKTDPGTDTQYF.

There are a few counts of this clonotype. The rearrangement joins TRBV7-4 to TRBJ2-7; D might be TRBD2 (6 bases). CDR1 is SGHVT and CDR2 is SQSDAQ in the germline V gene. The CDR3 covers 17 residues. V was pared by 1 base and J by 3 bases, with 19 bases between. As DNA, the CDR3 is TGTGCCAGCAGCTTAGAGGGACTGGCACTTTATTTCTACGAGCAGTACTTC. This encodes CASSLEGLALYFYEQYF.

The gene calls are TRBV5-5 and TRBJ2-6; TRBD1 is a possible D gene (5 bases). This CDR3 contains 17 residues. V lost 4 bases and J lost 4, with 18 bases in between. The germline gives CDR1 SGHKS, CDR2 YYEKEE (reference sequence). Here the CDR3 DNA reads TGTGCCAGCAGCCTTGACAGCACTGGTATGGGGGCCAACGTCCTGACTTTC. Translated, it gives CASSLDSTGMGANVLTF.

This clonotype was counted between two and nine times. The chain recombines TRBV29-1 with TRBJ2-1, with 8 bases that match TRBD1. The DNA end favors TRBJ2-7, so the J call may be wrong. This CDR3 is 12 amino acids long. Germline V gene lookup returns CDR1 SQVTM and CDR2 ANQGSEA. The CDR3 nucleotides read TGCAGCGCAGGACAGGGATACAATGAGCAGTACTTC. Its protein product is CSAGQGYNEQYF.

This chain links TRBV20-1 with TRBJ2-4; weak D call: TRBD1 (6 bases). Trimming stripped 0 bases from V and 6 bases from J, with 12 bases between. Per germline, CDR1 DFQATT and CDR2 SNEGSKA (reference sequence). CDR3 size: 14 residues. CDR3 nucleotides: TGCAGTGCTAGAGACAACAGGGTCTTAAACATTCAGTACTTC. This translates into CSARDNRVLNIQYF.